The 22 T cell receptor beta chains below all came from one sample that was sequenced in a study of blood T cell repertoires in COVID-19. TCRdb's copy holds only in-frame clones and misses some; the assay was immunoSEQ multiplex PCR. The repertoire has about 130,000 clones, 65% to 90% of them found once; the top ten carry 6.6%. Sequencing input: peripheral blood. These receptors were obtained from an elderly man with active or convalescent COVID-19.

The rearrangement uses TRBV6-5 and TRBJ1-2; D gene uncertain. CDR3 length: 15 residues. Germline CDR1 reads MNHEY; CDR2 reads SVGAGI. Deletions cut 2 bases from V and 5 bases from J, with 15 bases between. In DNA, the CDR3 is TGTGCCAGCAGTTACCTCCCTCTAGACCATTATGGCTACACCTTC. Its translation is CASSYLPLDHYGYTF.

In DNA form, the CDR3 reads TGTGCCAGCACCGATGACCCCCCAGGGTTGGGCTCCTACGAGCAGTACTTC. It is translated as CASTDDPPGLGSYEQYF. The V call is TRBV28, the J call TRBJ2-7, with D perhaps TRBD1 (5 bases). Germline V gene lookup returns CDR1 MDHEN and CDR2 SYDVKM. CDR3 length equals 17 residues. Between the trimmed V and J ends, which lost 7 bases and 0 bases, there was a span of 22 bases.

The chain joins TRBV5-1 to TRBJ2-7; possible D gene TRBD1, 6 bases. Trimming took off 3 bases at V and 5 bases at J, with 15 bases between the two ends. The CDR3 runs 14 residues. Per the germline V gene, CDR1 is SGHRS and CDR2 is YFSETQ. The DNA for the CDR3 is TGCGCCAGCAGCTCACAAACAGGGTCCAACGAGCAGTACTTC. Protein: CASSSQTGSNEQYF.

V is TRBV15 and J is TRBJ1-2; D uncertain. The CDR3 consists of 16 residues. In germline, CDR1 is LNHNV, CDR2 YYDKDF (reference sequence). The germline V and J ends were trimmed by 0 bases and 8 bases, with 19 bases remaining between them. The CDR3 DNA reads as TGTGCCACCAGCAGAGATCTTTCCGGGCGGGAGGAAGGCTACACCTTC. It is translated as CATSRDLSGREEGYTF.

The V and J genes are TRBV5-1 and TRBJ2-7; 9 bases agree with TRBD2. Germline values: CDR1 SGHRS, CDR2 YFSETQ. J lost 6 bases, V lost 0 bases, and 7 bases had no gene match. The CDR3 is 15 residues long. The CDR3 is CASSLVWAGGGEQYF. In nucleotides, the CDR3 is TGCGCCAGCAGCTTGGTCTGGGCGGGAGGGGGCGAGCAGTACTTC.

This clone was found a few times. The chain is built from TRBV30 and TRBJ1-2; TRBD1 aligns across 8 bases. CDR1 and CDR2 from the germline V gene are GTSNPN and SVGIG (reference sequence). This CDR3 has 15 amino acids. The J segment lost 1 base and the V segment lost 1 base, leaving 5 bases of the junction unmatched. The chain's CDR3 is CAWSGTGKYNYGYTF. DNA for the CDR3: TGTGCCTGGAGTGGGACAGGGAAATATAACTATGGCTACACCTTC.

This sequence joins TRBV5-4 and TRBJ2-1; maybe TRBD1 (6 bases). The CDR3 sequence is 16 residues long. Looked up from germline, CDR1 is SGHNT and CDR2 is YYREEE (reference sequence). V was pared by 2 bases and J by 0 bases, with 12 bases between. CDR3 sequence: CASSFEGGDSYNEQFF. DNA of the CDR3: TGTGCCAGCAGCTTTGAAGGGGGAGACTCCTACAATGAGCAGTTCTTC.

This clone came up a few times. The V and J genes are TRBV6-2 or TRBV6-3 and TRBJ1-5; D not resolved. There are 13 residues in the CDR3. V was pared by 4 bases and J by 0 bases, with 4 bases between. From germline, CDR1 is MNHEY and CDR2 SVGEGT. CDR3 in amino acids: CASSLFSNQPQHF. The DNA for the CDR3 is TGTGCCAGCAGTTTATTTAGCAATCAGCCCCAGCATTTT.

This clone was detected only once. The junction differs from germline at one of its ends, possibly a read error. The chain recombines TRBV24-1 with TRBJ2-7, with D possibly being TRBD2 (7 bases). The CDR3 runs to 15 residues. The V gene's germline CDR1 is KGHDR and CDR2 SFDVKD. The CDR3 reads CATSDFKGGRYEQYF. CDR3 coding DNA: TGTGCCACCAGCGATTTTAAGGGGGGGCGGTACGAGCAGTACTTC.

The genes are TRBV7-6 and TRBJ2-1, with D uncertain. Trimming pared 2 bases from V and 1 base from J, leaving 9 bases between. CDR1 and CDR2 (germline): SGHVS, FNYEAQ. This CDR3 contains 15 residues. CDR3 nucleotides: TGTGCCAGCAGCTTACGAGCAATATCCTACAATGAGCAGTTCTTC. Its translation is CASSLRAISYNEQFF.

J is TRBJ1-3 and V is TRBV7-2, with 10 positions matching TRBD1. CDR1 and CDR2 (germline): SGHTA, FQGNSA. Trimming cost V 3 bases and J 0 bases; bases outside gene matches: 2. This CDR3 is 16 amino acids long. The CDR3 region is CASSLTGGSSGNTIYF. CDR3 nucleotides: TGTGCCAGCAGCTTGACAGGGGGCTCCTCTGGAAACACCATATATTTT.

V is TRBV12-3 or TRBV12-4 and J is TRBJ2-3; D gene ambiguous. The CDR3 is 11 amino acids. Deletions cut 4 bases from V and 4 bases from J, with 3 bases between. The CDR3 DNA is TGTGCCAGCAGTTCTGCAGATACGCAGTATTTT. Its translation is CASSSADTQYF.

The chain links TRBV9 to TRBJ2-7; 8 positions match TRBD2. The V gene's germline CDR1 is SGDLS and CDR2 YYNGEE. Germline trimming cut 3 bases from V and 0 bases from J; bases unmatched to any gene: 20. CDR3 length: 20 amino acids. The CDR3 sequence: CASSESPGSGGLRSSYEQYF. As DNA, the CDR3 is TGTGCCAGCAGCGAGAGTCCTGGCAGCGGGGGCCTCAGGAGCTCCTACGAGCAGTACTTC.

In this sample, this clone turned up a few times. J is TRBJ2-5 and V is TRBV7-3; D is uncertain. Germline V lookup: CDR1 SGHTA, CDR2 FQGTGA. The CDR3 totals 13 residues. Trimming left V 1 base short and J 3 bases short, with 6 bases between. CDR3 amino acids: CASSLRPEETQYF. The CDR3 bases are TGTGCCAGCAGCTTAAGGCCAGAAGAGACCCAGTACTTC.

In this sample, this clone turned up once. The rearrangement joins TRBV3-1 (or the pseudogene TRBV3-2) to TRBJ2-5; 8 nucleotides align to TRBD2. CDR3 length: 14 residues. Germline V gives CDR1 LGHDT, CDR2 YNNKEL (reference sequence). V trimming: 5 bases; J trimming: 5 bases; junction bases outside the gene matches: 7. The CDR3 sequence is CASSYRGGRETQYF. The CDR3 nucleotides are TGTGCCAGCAGCTACCGGGGGGGCCGGGAGACCCAGTACTTC.

For the CDR3, the DNA is TGTGCCAGCAGTGAAAGACGATTTCAGGACAGTATCTTAACCTACGAGCAGTACTTC. Encoded protein: CASSERRFQDSILTYEQYF. This chain joins TRBV6-1 and TRBJ2-7; the D gene is possibly TRBD1 (6 bases). V was cut by 2 bases and J by 2 bases, with 25 bases left in between. Germline CDR1 and CDR2: MNHNS and SASEGT. The CDR3 loop spans 19 amino acids.

The V gene is TRBV11-1, the J gene TRBJ1-1, with D maybe TRBD1 (5 bases). The germline V gene encodes CDR1 SGHAT and CDR2 FQDESV (reference sequence). The CDR3 extends over 16 amino acids. V was shortened by 2 bases and J by 1 base, with 14 bases between the two germline ends. The CDR3 DNA reads as TGTGCCAGCAGCTTATCTATGTACAGGCCGAACACTGAAGCTTTCTTT. This sequence encodes CASSLSMYRPNTEAFF.

This clone was observed a handful of times. CDR3: CASSAGTGRNNSPLHF. CDR3 nucleotides: TGTGCCAGCAGTGCCGGGACAGGAAGAAATAATTCACCCCTCCACTTT. The chain links TRBV2 to TRBJ1-6; TRBD1 matches 8 bases. The J segment lost 5 bases and the V segment lost 4 bases, leaving 7 bases of the junction unmatched. The CDR3 has 16 residues. The germline CDR1 and CDR2 sequences are SNHLY and FYNNEI.

The chain uses TRBV28 and TRBJ2-7; 9 nucleotides align to TRBD1. This CDR3 is 13 amino acids long. Germline CDR1 MDHEN, CDR2 SYDVKM. The junction had 7 bases not matched to a gene; V was cut back by 8 bases and J by 5 bases. CDR3 nucleotide sequence: TGTGCCAGCTGGGACAGGGTTATCCACGAGCAGTACTTC. Translation: CASWDRVIHEQYF.

V is TRBV7-8 and J is TRBJ2-3; 13 positions match TRBD2. The V segment lost 5 bases and the J segment 1 base; nucleotides outside the gene matches: 9. The germline V gene encodes CDR1 SGHVS and CDR2 FQNEAQ. The CDR3 has 18 residues. CDR3 sequence: CASSPGTGLAGRTDTQYF. CDR3 nucleotide sequence: TGTGCCAGCAGCCCGGGTACGGGACTAGCGGGACGCACAGATACGCAGTATTTT.

This sequence joins TRBV15 and TRBJ2-3, with TRBD2 identical over 10 bases. The CDR3 totals 16 residues. Trimming cost V 0 bases and J 6 bases; bases outside gene matches: 6. Germline CDR1 LNHNV, CDR2 YYDKDF (reference sequence). The DNA for the CDR3 is TGTGCCACCAGCAGAGATCTAGCGGGAGATGGGGATACGCAGTATTTT. Amino acids: CATSRDLAGDGDTQYF.

The J gene is TRBJ1-2, the V gene TRBV5-4; D not certain. CDR3 size: 13 residues. Germline V lookup: CDR1 SGHNT, CDR2 YYREEE (reference sequence). Between the trimmed V and J ends, which lost 2 bases and 1 base, there was a span of 6 bases. This chain's CDR3 is CASSFGGNYGYTF. CDR3 DNA sequence: TGTGCCAGCAGCTTTGGAGGTAACTATGGCTACACCTTC.